This T cell receptor beta chain originates from a study of T cells in narcolepsy. Across the study: Healthy controls were enrolled alongside patients with narcolepsy type 1 or type 2.

Comments on this clone: Its antigen is undetermined. A junction boundary mismatches the germline segment, possibly from a read error. Other DNA sequences of this sample code for an identical CDR3.

The study, taken as a whole, reports: In some patient and control memory CD4+ samples, autoreactive clones were absent. Comparing one patient's CSF and blood CD4+ clonotypes highlighted HCRT- and TRIB2-specific autoreactive clonotypes. Healthy controls reportedly lacked the autoreactive clonotypes serially found in patients' blood.

Method: immunoSEQ multiplex PCR; TCRdb's copy keeps in-frame clones and lacks some. The data contain 30,000 to 35,000 clones, 75% to 90% of them singletons. Germline assignment: CDR1 SNHLY and CDR2 FYNNEI. This CDR3 comprises 14 residues. Sequenced input: CD45RA- memory CD4+ T cells from PBMCs. The chain uses TRBV2 and TRBJ2-3; 7 positions agree with TRBD2. The TCR was taken from a human donor with narcolepsy. Here the CDR3 reads CASSVGGSTDTQYF. The CDR3, as DNA: TGTGCCAGCAGTGTCGGCGGGAGCACAGATACACAGTATTTT.